The 9 T cell receptor beta chains reported below all come from one sample, sequenced in a study of metastatic and nonmetastatic thyroid tumors. Among the patients, none had received any treatment before thyroid surgery. TCRdb used MiXCR to call clones anew from the PCR reads. The table shows fewer than 45,000 clones, with about a fifth occurring only once. Sequenced sample: blood. Receptor source: a female donor with papillary thyroid cancer or a benign thyroid nodule (not recorded which). Some clones in this sample may be carry-over from other donors' samples.

This clone showed up many times. The chain is built from TRBV24-1 and TRBJ2-5, with 8 nucleotides matching TRBD1. The CDR3 contains 15 residues. CDR1 KGHDR and CDR2 SFDVKD come from the germline V gene. The V and J ends lost 4 bases and 5 bases, in that order; junction bases with no gene match: 8. The CDR3 loop reads CATSDPTGETETQYF. In DNA form, the CDR3 reads TGTGCCACCAGTGACCCGACAGGGGAAACGGAGACCCAGTACTTC.

The chain recombines TRBV11-1 with TRBJ2-1; the D call may be TRBD1 or TRBD2 (5 bases each). Germline loops: CDR1 SGHAT, CDR2 FQDESV (reference sequence). This CDR3 is 15 amino acids long. The V end was cut by 3 bases, the J end by 8 bases, with 17 bases between. In DNA, the CDR3 is TGTGCCAGCAGCTTTTGTGACAGCGGTTGGGATGAGCAGTTCTTC. Translated, it gives CASSFCDSGWDEQFF. The full variable domain, rest sourced from reference TRBV11-1 and TRBJ2-1, is EAEVAQSPRYKITEKSQAVAFWCDPISGHATLYWYRQILGQGPELLVQFQDESVVDDSQLPKDRFSAERLKGVDSTLKIQPAELGDSAMYLCASSFCDSGWDEQFFGPGTRLTVL.

The genes are TRBV18 and TRBJ1-6, with D possibly TRBD1 on 6 matching bases. The CDR3 loop spans 15 amino acids. V was clipped by 6 bases and J by 10 bases, with 19 bases between them. Germline CDR1 is KGHSH and CDR2 is LQKENI. Here the CDR3 reads CASSSTGSEGSPLHF. The CDR3 DNA follows: TGTGCCAGCTCTTCAACAGGGTCAGAGGGATCACCCCTCCACTTT.

The genes are TRBV6-2 or TRBV6-3 and TRBJ2-7; TRBD1 matches at 9 bases. The V segment lost 2 bases and the J segment 5 bases; nucleotides outside the gene matches: 4. Germline values: CDR1 MNHEY, CDR2 SVGEGT. The CDR3 runs 14 residues. This chain's CDR3 is CASSYRDRVHEQYF. CDR3 bases: TGTGCCAGCAGTTACCGGGACAGGGTTCACGAGCAGTACTTC.

This clone was recorded at least ten times. This sequence joins TRBV5-4 and TRBJ2-3; possible D gene TRBD1, 8 bases. Trimming took off 4 bases at V and 2 bases at J, with 14 bases between the two ends. This CDR3 is 15 amino acids long. Per germline, CDR1 SGHNT and CDR2 YYREEE (reference sequence). CDR3 loop: CASSTGGEVTDTQYF. The CDR3 DNA follows: TGTGCCAGCAGCACAGGGGGGGAGGTCACAGATACGCAGTATTTT.

There are many counts of this clone. The V gene is TRBV4-1, the J gene TRBJ2-7; the D is unclear. V lost 4 bases, J lost 1 base, and 14 bases lay in between. Germline CDR1 is MGHRA and CDR2 is YSYEKL. This CDR3 spans 15 amino acids. The CDR3 is CASSPGFGRSYEQYF. Here the CDR3 DNA reads TGCGCCAGCAGCCCCGGGTTCGGCAGGTCCTACGAGCAGTACTTC.

At least ten counts were recorded for this clone. The V call is TRBV28, the J call TRBJ2-1; no reliable D call. Per germline, CDR1 MDHEN and CDR2 SYDVKM. Trimming cost V 3 bases and J 0 bases, with 15 bases left between them. This CDR3 is built from 17 residues. CDR3: CASSFWWHQSSYNEQFF. CDR3 in DNA: TGTGCCAGCAGTTTTTGGTGGCACCAGAGCTCCTACAATGAGCAGTTCTTC. Filled out from reference TRBV28 and TRBJ2-1, the complete variable domain reads DVKVTQSSRYLVKRTGEKVFLECVQDMDHENMFWYRQDPGLGLRLIYFSYDVKMKEKGDIPEGYSVSREKKERFSLILESASTNQTSMYLCASSFWWHQSSYNEQFFGPGTRLTVL.

This clone has just a few counts. A read error may be the cause here, since a much bigger clone is one base away. In the same sample, other DNA sequences code for this CDR3. V is TRBV2 and J is TRBJ2-5; possible D gene TRBD1, 5 bases. This CDR3 has 13 amino acids. The germline V gene encodes CDR1 SNHLY and CDR2 FYNNEI. This CDR3 reads CASSDGHGETQYF. DNA of the CDR3: TGTGCCAGTAGTGATGGACACGGGGAGACCCAGTACTTC.

This clone appeared many times. Its ends do not fully match the called genes, so a read error is possible. Other DNA sequences from this sample encode an identical CDR3 as well. The chain employs TRBV5-1 and TRBJ1-1; TRBD1 matches at 10 bases. Germline V CDR1 and CDR2: SGHRS, YFSETQ. The CDR3 loop spans 15 amino acids. The CDR3 DNA reads TGCGCCAGCAGCTTGGTGGGACAGGGGTTTACTGAAGCCTTCTTT. It specifies CASSLVGQGFTEAFF.